This is a list of T cell receptor beta chains from one sample in a study of cytomegalovirus exposure and HLA in healthy donors. Assay used: immunoSEQ multiplex PCR; TCRdb lists only in-frame clones, some missing. This table holds some 200,000 clones, around 75% found once. The source material was PBMCs. Receptors originate from a female donor in good health and CMV-seronegative. CDR3s include the opening cysteine and the closing phenylalanine or tryptophan. The D gene is left open where the match is weak. Only some rows state a clone size, as once, few, many or a class for expanded clones.

size: -; J: TRBJ1-2; V: TRBV6-1; D: -; DNA: TGTGCCAGCAGTTCAGGGTTTTCCTATGGCTACACCTTC; CDR3: CASSSGFSYGYTF
size: once; J: TRBJ2-5; V: TRBV7-9; D: TRBD1; DNA: TGTGCCAGCAGCTTGAATCCCGGGACAGGGGGGACCCAGTACTTC; CDR3: CASSLNPGTGGTQYF
size: -; J: TRBJ1-1; V: TRBV11-2; D: TRBD1; DNA: TGTGCCAGCAGCCATAGGGGGCAGGGGTTGGATACTGAAGCTTTCTTT; CDR3: CASSHRGQGLDTEAFF
size: -; J: TRBJ2-2; V: TRBV7-8; D: -; DNA: TGTGCCAGCAGCGCCTACTCGAACACCGGGGAGCTGTTTTTT; CDR3: CASSAYSNTGELFF
size: -; J: TRBJ1-1; V: TRBV19; D: -; DNA: TGTGCCAGTAGTATAGGACAGGACAGACCTTTCCTCACTGAAGCTTTCTTT; CDR3: CASSIGQDRPFLTEAFF
size: -; J: TRBJ2-7; V: TRBV19; D: TRBD1; DNA: TGTGCCAGTAGTGCACAGGGGACGTCCTACGAGCAGTACTTC; CDR3: CASSAQGTSYEQYF
size: -; J: TRBJ2-4; V: TRBV29-1; D: TRBD2; DNA: TGCAGCGCCTTAGGCTCCTTAGCGGGGTCCTCATCCGCCAAAAACATTCAGTACTTC; CDR3: CSALGSLAGSSSAKNIQYF
size: few; J: TRBJ2-2; V: TRBV2; D: -; DNA: TGTGCCAGCAGTGCCTTCGGGCAGGGGAACACCGGGGAGCTGTTTTTT; CDR3: CASSAFGQGNTGELFF
size: few; J: TRBJ2-1; V: TRBV20-1; D: -; DNA: TGCAGTGTTACGAGGAATGAGCAGTTCTTC; CDR3: CSVTRNEQFF
size: -; J: TRBJ2-2; V: TRBV9; D: -; DNA: TGTGCCAGCAGCGTAGTCGGGAGCCCGAGCACCGGGGAGCTGTTTTTT; CDR3: CASSVVGSPSTGELFF
size: once; J: TRBJ2-1; V: TRBV19; D: TRBD2; DNA: TGTGCCAGTAGACCGGGACTACCCGACAATGAGCAGTTCTTC; CDR3: CASRPGLPDNEQFF
size: few; J: TRBJ1-2; V: TRBV2; D: -; DNA: TGTGCCAGCAGGGCCGGGACTGACTATGGCTACACCTTC; CDR3: CASRAGTDYGYTF
size: -; J: TRBJ2-1; V: TRBV9; D: TRBD2; DNA: TGTGCCAGCAGCGTAGCTACGACTAGCGGGAGTGGCGAGCAGTTCTTC; CDR3: CASSVATTSGSGEQFF
size: -; J: TRBJ2-7; V: TRBV30; D: -; DNA: TGTGCAACCCGGGACACCTCCTACGAGCAGTACTTC; CDR3: CATRDTSYEQYF
size: -; J: TRBJ2-5; V: TRBV2; D: -; DNA: TGTGCCGGGCGAGAGAACCAAGAGACCCAGTACTTC; CDR3: CAGRENQETQYF
size: -; J: TRBJ1-5; V: TRBV19; D: -; DNA: TGTGCCAGTAGTATAGGGTGGGCGGGTCAGCCCCAGCATTTT; CDR3: CASSIGWAGQPQHF
size: few; J: TRBJ2-3; V: TRBV11-1; D: TRBD1; DNA: TGTGCCAGCAGCTTAGGACAGGGGACAGATACGCAGTATTTT; CDR3: CASSLGQGTDTQYF
size: -; J: TRBJ2-3; V: TRBV5-5; D: -; DNA: TGTGCCAGCAGCTTGGGACCCCGACAAGGGGGCACAGATACGCAGTATTTT; CDR3: CASSLGPRQGGTDTQYF
size: -; J: TRBJ1-1; V: TRBV30; D: -; DNA: TGTGCCTGGAACACTATTCAAGTGGCGGAAGCTTTCTTT; CDR3: CAWNTIQVAEAFF
size: -; J: TRBJ1-6; V: TRBV10-3; D: TRBD1; DNA: TGTGCCATCAGGAAACAGGGGGTATCCTATAATTCACCCCTCCACTTT; CDR3: CAIRKQGVSYNSPLHF
size: -; J: TRBJ2-2; V: TRBV2; D: TRBD1; DNA: TGTGCCAGCAGCTGGACAGGGGGCACCGGGGAGCTGTTTTTT; CDR3: CASSWTGGTGELFF
size: -; J: TRBJ2-2; V: TRBV9; D: -; DNA: TGTGCCAGCACCGCAAGCTACCAGAACACCGGGGAGCTGTTTTTT; CDR3: CASTASYQNTGELFF
size: -; J: TRBJ1-1; V: TRBV11-2; D: -; DNA: TGTGCCAGCAGCTTTGGGGCCTGGGGCGTGAACACTGAAGCTTTCTTT; CDR3: CASSFGAWGVNTEAFF
size: -; J: TRBJ1-5; V: TRBV27; D: TRBD1; DNA: TGTGCCAGCAGTTTAGACAGGGGTAGGCAGCCCCAGCATTTT; CDR3: CASSLDRGRQPQHF
size: few; J: TRBJ2-7; V: TRBV6-1; D: TRBD1; DNA: TGTGCCAGCTTAAGACAGGGGTTCTACGAGCAGTACTTC; CDR3: CASLRQGFYEQYF
size: -; J: TRBJ2-1; V: TRBV7-3; D: TRBD1; DNA: TGTGCCAGCAGCTTAACCGGGACAGGGGCCAATGAGCAGTTCTTC; CDR3: CASSLTGTGANEQFF
size: -; J: TRBJ1-3; V: TRBV7-8; D: TRBD1; DNA: TGTGCCAGCAGCTTAGAGGGACAGGGGTCCGGAAACACCATATATTTT; CDR3: CASSLEGQGSGNTIYF
size: -; J: TRBJ1-1; V: TRBV2; D: -; DNA: TGTGCCAGCAGGGGAGAGGCTGAAGCTTTCTTT; CDR3: CASRGEAEAFF
size: -; J: TRBJ2-1; V: TRBV5-1; D: TRBD2; DNA: TGCGCCAGCAGCTTGGAGCTAGCGGGGGGGGGAAATGAGCAGTTCTTC; CDR3: CASSLELAGGGNEQFF
size: -; J: TRBJ1-1; V: TRBV7-6; D: TRBD1; DNA: TGTGCCAGCAGCTTAGCCGCGGCAGGGGGCCCGTACACTGAAGCTTTCTTT; CDR3: CASSLAAAGGPYTEAFF
size: -; J: TRBJ2-5; V: TRBV9; D: TRBD1; DNA: TGTGCCAGCAGCCGCTACAGGGGTGGGGAGACCCAGTACTTC; CDR3: CASSRYRGGETQYF
size: -; J: TRBJ1-1; V: TRBV7-9; D: TRBD1; DNA: TGTGCCAGCAGCTCACAGGGGACAGGCTTAGGTGAAGCTTTCTTT; CDR3: CASSSQGTGLGEAFF
size: few; J: TRBJ2-7; V: TRBV9; D: TRBD1; DNA: TGTGCCAGCAGCGGACAGGGATACCACGAGCAGTACTTC; CDR3: CASSGQGYHEQYF
size: -; J: TRBJ2-7; V: TRBV28; D: TRBD1; DNA: TGTGCCAGCAGTTTGACAGGGAAGGGCTACGAGCAGTACTTC; CDR3: CASSLTGKGYEQYF
size: -; J: TRBJ2-7; V: TRBV7-8; D: TRBD2; DNA: TGTGCCAGCAGCACGGTAGCGGGAGAAGGTTACGAGCAGTACTTC; CDR3: CASSTVAGEGYEQYF
size: -; J: TRBJ1-2; V: TRBV13; D: -; DNA: TGTGCCAGCAGCTTACTTCGATTGACAGATAACTATGGCTACACCTTC; CDR3: CASSLLRLTDNYGYTF
size: -; J: TRBJ2-3; V: TRBV2; D: TRBD2; DNA: TGTGCCAGCATCCTACCGGTGACTAGCGGGGGGGCTGATACGCAGTATTTT; CDR3: CASILPVTSGGADTQYF
size: -; J: TRBJ2-2; V: TRBV7-9; D: -; DNA: TGTGCCAGCAGCCTCGACGGGGGCACCGGGGAGCTGTTTTTT; CDR3: CASSLDGGTGELFF
size: once; J: TRBJ2-5; V: TRBV5-4; D: -; DNA: TGTGCCATACAGTTTCCTAAAGAGACCCAGTACTTC; CDR3: CAIQFPKETQYF
size: -; J: TRBJ2-3; V: TRBV4-3; D: TRBD2; DNA: TGCGCCAGCAGCCAAGACGTAGCGGGAGGAACAGATACGCAGTATTTT; CDR3: CASSQDVAGGTDTQYF
size: -; J: TRBJ1-5; V: TRBV18; D: TRBD1; DNA: TGTGCCAGCTCAGGGGGACAGAATCAGCCCCAGCATTTT; CDR3: CASSGGQNQPQHF
size: -; J: TRBJ2-3; V: TRBV13; D: TRBD1; DNA: TGTGCCAGCAGCTTAGCACAGGGGACCACAGATACGCAGTATTTT; CDR3: CASSLAQGTTDTQYF
size: -; J: TRBJ2-1; V: TRBV27; D: TRBD1; DNA: TGTGCCAGCAGTTTAGACAGGGCCATTTACAATGAGCAGTTCTTC; CDR3: CASSLDRAIYNEQFF
size: -; J: TRBJ2-7; V: TRBV4-1; D: TRBD1; DNA: TGCGCCAGCAGCCAAACCGGGACAGGGATTGGCTACGAGCAGTACTTC; CDR3: CASSQTGTGIGYEQYF
size: -; J: TRBJ1-5; V: TRBV6-5; D: TRBD1; DNA: TGTGCCAGCAGTGACGGACAGGGGAATCAGCCCCAGCATTTT; CDR3: CASSDGQGNQPQHF
size: -; J: TRBJ2-7; V: TRBV4-1; D: -; DNA: TGCGCCAGCAGCCAAGGGAGGGTGAGTTCCTACGAGCAGTACTTC; CDR3: CASSQGRVSSYEQYF
size: -; J: TRBJ2-7; V: TRBV15; D: TRBD1; DNA: TGTGCCACCAGCAGGGGACAGGTCGACTACGAGCAGTACTTC; CDR3: CATSRGQVDYEQYF
size: -; J: TRBJ1-1; V: TRBV4-1; D: -; DNA: TGCGCCAGCAGCCAGGCAGGGTTCACTGAAGCTTTCTTT; CDR3: CASSQAGFTEAFF
size: once; J: TRBJ2-1; V: TRBV6-5; D: -; DNA: TGTGCCAGCAGTTACCCCCCAGGGACAAATGAGCAGTTCTTC; CDR3: CASSYPPGTNEQFF
size: -; J: TRBJ2-7; V: TRBV7-9; D: -; DNA: TGTGCCAGCGGGCACGAGAGCTACGAGCAGTACTTC; CDR3: CASGHESYEQYF
size: -; J: TRBJ2-7; V: TRBV4-1; D: -; DNA: TGCGCCAGCAGCCATATCGATTGGGGGCCTGGGGGCAACGAGCAGTACTTC; CDR3: CASSHIDWGPGGNEQYF
size: -; J: TRBJ2-3; V: TRBV15; D: -; DNA: TGTGCCACCAGCGGCGGGACAGCGTATTGGGATACGCAGTATTTT; CDR3: CATSGGTAYWDTQYF
size: -; J: TRBJ2-3; V: TRBV7-8; D: TRBD2; DNA: TGTGCCAGCAGCAAGGGACTAGCGGGAGAAGATACGCAGTATTTT; CDR3: CASSKGLAGEDTQYF
size: -; J: TRBJ2-7; V: TRBV7-2; D: -; DNA: TGTGCCAGCAGCTTATCTGGAGCGGCGGCCTACGAGCAGTACTTC; CDR3: CASSLSGAAAYEQYF
size: -; J: TRBJ1-2; V: TRBV6-1; D: TRBD1; DNA: TGTGCCAGCCGACAGGGGCCAGGAAGAAATGGCTACACCTTC; CDR3: CASRQGPGRNGYTF
size: -; J: TRBJ2-3; V: TRBV5-4; D: -; DNA: TGTGCCAGCAGCTCCGGGGGGCACACAGATACGCAGTATTTT; CDR3: CASSSGGHTDTQYF
size: -; J: TRBJ2-7; V: TRBV28; D: -; DNA: TGTGCCAGCAGCTTCAGCTCCTACGAGCAGTACTTC; CDR3: CASSFSSYEQYF